One sample yielded the 19 T cell receptor beta chains listed below, sequenced in a study of blood T cell repertoires in COVID-19. Using immunoSEQ multiplex PCR, the repertoire was profiled, and TCRdb retains in-frame clones only, with some absent. The table records over 75,000 clones, under 80% of them present only once. Material: peripheral blood. These receptors came from a human donor in a cohort sampled during active COVID-19.

This clone was seen a handful of times. The J gene is TRBJ1-1, the V gene TRBV19; 7 nucleotides match TRBD1. The CDR3 length is 13 residues. The J segment lost 3 bases and the V segment lost 6 bases, leaving 4 bases of the junction unmatched. The germline V gene encodes CDR1 LNHDA and CDR2 SQIVND (reference sequence). Here the CDR3 reads CASSITGDTEAFF. As DNA, the CDR3 is TGTGCCAGTAGCATTACAGGGGACACTGAAGCTTTCTTT.

The gene calls are TRBV7-4 and TRBJ1-3, with 12 bases matching TRBD1. Per germline, CDR1 SGHVT and CDR2 SQSDAQ. The V and J ends lost 5 bases and 4 bases, in that order; junction bases with no gene match: 15. The CDR3 totals 19 residues. The CDR3 is CASSRRGDRGPRGGNTIYF. CDR3 in DNA: TGTGCCAGCAGCCGGAGAGGGGACAGGGGGCCTCGAGGGGGAAACACCATATATTTT.

The chain carries TRBV11-3 and TRBJ2-6; D is unresolved. Trimming took 5 bases from V and 7 from J, leaving 6 bases between them. This CDR3 has 12 residues. The V gene's germline CDR1 is SGHNT and CDR2 YENEEA. The CDR3 region is CASSPRANVLTF. The CDR3 bases are TGTGCCAGCAGCCCCCGTGCCAACGTCCTGACTTTC.

The V call is TRBV7-8, the J call TRBJ2-1, with 8 bases fitting TRBD2. Germline V lookup: CDR1 SGHVS, CDR2 FQNEAQ. This CDR3 is 14 amino acids long. Trimming took 2 bases from V and 10 from J; bases not matched to a gene: 7. As DNA, the CDR3 is TGTGCCAGCAGCTTAAGGGAGACTAGCGCCGAGCAGTTCTTC. Amino acid sequence: CASSLRETSAEQFF.

This clone was observed a handful of times. This rearrangement joins TRBV6-5 to TRBJ1-5, with 10 bases matching TRBD1. The CDR3 is 15 residues long. Per germline, CDR1 MNHEY and CDR2 SVGAGI. The junction had 6 bases not matched to a gene; V was cut back by 4 bases and J by 6 bases. CDR3 nucleotides: TGTGCCAGCAGTTCCGGGACAGGGGAGAGTCAGCCCCAGCATTTT. Its protein product is CASSSGTGESQPQHF.

The rearrangement uses TRBV5-1 and TRBJ2-1; 7 bases align to TRBD2. V gave up 0 bases and J gave up 4 bases; unmatched junction bases: 7. The CDR3 consists of 16 residues. The germline V gene encodes CDR1 SGHRS and CDR2 YFSETQ. This CDR3 is CASSLVAGEGYNEQFF. The DNA for the CDR3 is TGCGCCAGCAGCTTGGTTGCGGGAGAGGGATACAATGAGCAGTTCTTC.

This chain uses TRBV2 with TRBJ1-5, with TRBD1 matching 7 bases. The CDR3 loop spans 15 amino acids. The ends lost 7 bases at V and 4 bases at J; junction bases unmatched: 10. The germline V gene encodes CDR1 SNHLY and CDR2 FYNNEI. CDR3 protein: CASNFWAGGNQPQHF. CDR3 bases: TGTGCCAGCAACTTTTGGGCAGGGGGGAATCAGCCCCAGCATTTT.

The chain combines TRBV24-1 with TRBJ2-1, with a tentative D call TRBD2 (6 bases). Germline V gives CDR1 KGHDR, CDR2 SFDVKD. The length of the CDR3 is 15 residues. V gave up 5 bases and J gave up 0 bases, with 10 bases separating them. CDR3: CATSGAGSSYNEQFF. The CDR3 coding sequence is TGTGCCACCAGTGGAGCGGGCAGCTCCTACAATGAGCAGTTCTTC.

This chain connects TRBV14 to TRBJ2-1; TRBD2 agrees at 8 bases. Germline CDR1 reads SGHDN; CDR2 reads FVKESK. After removal of 4 bases from V and 6 bases from J, the junction contained 8 bases not matched to a gene. The CDR3 runs to 15 residues. This CDR3 reads CASSLGTRTANEQFF. CDR3 DNA sequence: TGTGCCAGCAGCCTGGGGACTAGAACCGCCAATGAGCAGTTCTTC.

On this clone itself: This sample also contains other DNA sequences that code for the same CDR3. The J gene is TRBJ1-5, the V gene TRBV24-1; 7 bases map to TRBD1. V was pared by 1 base and J by 5 bases, with 1 base of the junction left unmatched. Per the germline V gene, CDR1 is KGHDR and CDR2 is SFDVKD. The CDR3 totals 14 residues. CDR3 nucleotide sequence: TGTGCCACCAGTGATTTCAGGGGGGATCAGCCCCAGCATTTT. Its protein product is CATSDFRGDQPQHF.

In its sample, this clone ranks as medium-sized (0.01 to 0.1%). V usage is TRBV10-2 and J usage is TRBJ1-4; 9 nucleotides agree with TRBD1. Germline V lookup: CDR1 WSHSY, CDR2 SAAADI. The trim removed 2 bases at V and 5 bases at J, leaving 6 bases unmatched. The CDR3 loop spans 16 amino acids. CDR3 DNA sequence: TGCGCCAGCAGTGAGCAACAGGGGGCGTTGAATGAAAAACTGTTTTTT. Its translation: CASSEQQGALNEKLFF.

There are a few counts of this clone. The chain recombines TRBV2 with TRBJ2-4; no definite D call. CDR1 and CDR2 (germline): SNHLY, FYNNEI. This CDR3 has 14 residues. V was pared by 6 bases and J by 0 bases, with 9 bases between. Here the CDR3 DNA reads TGTGCCAGCAGGACATCGCTAGCCAAAAACATTCAGTACTTC. It translates to CASRTSLAKNIQYF.

The chain joins TRBV15 to TRBJ2-5; D is possibly TRBD1 (5 bases). V was cut by 5 bases and J by 1 base, with 14 bases left in between. CDR1 is LNHNV and CDR2 is YYDKDF in the germline V gene (reference sequence). The length of the CDR3 is 15 residues. CDR3 region: CATSAGASLQETQYF. In DNA form, the CDR3 reads TGTGCCACCAGCGCTGGGGCTTCTCTCCAAGAGACCCAGTACTTC.

This chain uses TRBV28 with TRBJ1-2; D might be TRBD1 (6 bases). V was trimmed by 7 bases and J by 4 bases, leaving 16 bases between them. CDR1 MDHEN and CDR2 SYDVKM come from the germline V gene. The CDR3 runs 14 residues. In DNA form, the CDR3 reads TGTGCCAGCACCGGAGGACAGATTCCCTATGGCTACACCTTC. Amino acid sequence: CASTGGQIPYGYTF.

This clone came up once. The chain uses TRBV9 and TRBJ2-3; 8 bases agree with TRBD2. The J segment lost 2 bases and the V segment lost 5 bases, leaving 7 bases of the junction unmatched. CDR3 length: 15 residues. The V gene's germline CDR1 is SGDLS and CDR2 YYNGEE. The CDR3 protein is CASRAGAFITDTQYF. CDR3 bases: TGTGCCAGCAGAGCGGGGGCGTTTATCACAGATACGCAGTATTTT.

The genes are TRBV10-3 and TRBJ2-2; 7 bases are a match to TRBD1. J gave up 2 bases and V 4 bases, and 10 bases lay outside the gene matches. The CDR3 extends over 17 amino acids. CDR1 is ENHRY, CDR2 SYGVKD, per germline. The CDR3 protein is CAISAPGDRANTGELFF. CDR3 DNA sequence: TGTGCCATCAGTGCCCCCGGGGACAGAGCCAACACCGGGGAGCTGTTTTTT.

The rearrangement links TRBV5-1 to TRBJ1-2; 8 nucleotides agree with TRBD1. Per germline, CDR1 SGHRS and CDR2 YFSETQ. V trimming: 4 bases; J trimming: 8 bases; junction bases outside the gene matches: 7. The CDR3 loop spans 13 amino acids. CDR3 sequence: CASSVDRARGYTF. CDR3 sequence (DNA): TGCGCCAGCAGCGTGGACAGGGCTAGGGGCTACACCTTC.

V usage is TRBV11-2 and J usage is TRBJ1-5, with 11 bases identical to TRBD1. The V and J ends lost 5 bases and 5 bases, in that order; junction bases with no gene match: 5. Germline assignment: CDR1 SGHAT and CDR2 FQNNGV. There are 15 residues in the CDR3. The CDR3 DNA is TGTGCCAGCAGCATGGACAGGGGGCCTTATCAGCCCCAGCATTTT. This encodes CASSMDRGPYQPQHF.

V gene TRBV11-3 combines with J gene TRBJ2-1; possible D gene TRBD2, 6 bases. The CDR3 contains 15 residues. Trimming left V 5 bases short and J 12 bases short, with 23 bases between. Germline V CDR1 and CDR2: SGHNT, YENEEA. CDR3 nucleotide sequence: TGTGCCAGCAGCCCCATGGAAGCCGGAGGGAGAGGGCAGTTCTTC. It translates to CASSPMEAGGRGQFF.